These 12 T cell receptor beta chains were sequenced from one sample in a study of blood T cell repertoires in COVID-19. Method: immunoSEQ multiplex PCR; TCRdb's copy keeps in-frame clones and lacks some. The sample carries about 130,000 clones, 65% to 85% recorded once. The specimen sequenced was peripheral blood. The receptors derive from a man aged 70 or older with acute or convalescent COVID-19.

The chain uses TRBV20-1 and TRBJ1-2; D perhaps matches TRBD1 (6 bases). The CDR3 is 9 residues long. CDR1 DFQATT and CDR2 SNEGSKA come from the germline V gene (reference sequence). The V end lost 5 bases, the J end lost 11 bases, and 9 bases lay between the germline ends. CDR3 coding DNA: TGCAGTGCTGGGCAGGGGTACACCTTC. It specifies CSAGQGYTF.

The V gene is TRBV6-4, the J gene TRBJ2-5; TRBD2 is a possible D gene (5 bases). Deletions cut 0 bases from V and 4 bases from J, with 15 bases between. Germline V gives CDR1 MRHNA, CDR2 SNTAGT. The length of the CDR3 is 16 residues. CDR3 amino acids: CASSDSGLHKRETQYF. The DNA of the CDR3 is TGTGCCAGCAGTGACTCCGGACTCCACAAACGAGAGACCCAGTACTTC.

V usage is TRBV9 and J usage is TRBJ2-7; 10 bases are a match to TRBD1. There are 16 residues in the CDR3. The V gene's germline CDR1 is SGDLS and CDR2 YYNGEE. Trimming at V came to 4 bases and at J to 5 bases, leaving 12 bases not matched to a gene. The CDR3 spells CASSPPGTGDINEQYF. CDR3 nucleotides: TGTGCCAGCAGCCCCCCCGGGACAGGGGACATCAACGAGCAGTACTTC. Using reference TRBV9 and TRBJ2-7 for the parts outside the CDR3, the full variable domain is DSGVTQTPKHLITATGQRVTLRCSPRSGDLSVYWYQQSLDQGLQFLIQYYNGEERAKGNILERFSAQQFPDLHSELNLSSLELGDSALYFCASSPPGTGDINEQYFGPGTRLTVT.

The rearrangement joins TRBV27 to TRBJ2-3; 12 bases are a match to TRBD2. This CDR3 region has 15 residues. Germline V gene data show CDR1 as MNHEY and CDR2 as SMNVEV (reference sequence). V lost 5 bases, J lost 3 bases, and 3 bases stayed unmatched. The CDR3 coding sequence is TGTGCCAGCAGTCCCGGGACTAGCGGGACAGATACGCAGTATTTT. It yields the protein CASSPGTSGTDTQYF.

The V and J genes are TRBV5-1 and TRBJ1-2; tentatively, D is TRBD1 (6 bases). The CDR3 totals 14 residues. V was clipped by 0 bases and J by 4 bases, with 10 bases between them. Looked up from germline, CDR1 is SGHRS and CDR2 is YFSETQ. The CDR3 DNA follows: TGCGCCAGCAGCTTGGCACAGGGCCTCTATGGCTACACCTTC. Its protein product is CASSLAQGLYGYTF.

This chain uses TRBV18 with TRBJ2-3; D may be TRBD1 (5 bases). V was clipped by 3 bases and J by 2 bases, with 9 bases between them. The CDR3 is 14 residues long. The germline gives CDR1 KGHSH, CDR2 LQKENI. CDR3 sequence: CASSPPTATDTQYF. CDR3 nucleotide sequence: TGTGCCAGCTCACCCCCGACAGCCACAGATACGCAGTATTTT.

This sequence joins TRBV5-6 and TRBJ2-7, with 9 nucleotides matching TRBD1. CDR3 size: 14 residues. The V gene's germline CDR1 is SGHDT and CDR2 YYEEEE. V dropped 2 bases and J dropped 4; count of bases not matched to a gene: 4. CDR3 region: CASSFGTGLYEQYF. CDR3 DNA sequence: TGTGCCAGCAGCTTCGGGACAGGGTTATACGAGCAGTACTTC.

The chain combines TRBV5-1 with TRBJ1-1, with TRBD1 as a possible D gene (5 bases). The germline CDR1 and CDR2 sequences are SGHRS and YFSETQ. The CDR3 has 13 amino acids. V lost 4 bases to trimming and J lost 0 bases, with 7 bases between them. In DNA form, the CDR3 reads TGCGCCAGCAGCCCGGACATGAACACTGAAGCTTTCTTT. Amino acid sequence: CASSPDMNTEAFF. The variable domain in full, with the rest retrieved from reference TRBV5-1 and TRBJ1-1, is KAGVTQTPRYLIKTRGQQVTLSCSPISGHRSVSWYQQTPGQGLQFLFEYFSETQRNKGNFPGRFSGRQFSNSRSEMNVSTLELGDSALYLCASSPDMNTEAFFGQGTRLTVV.

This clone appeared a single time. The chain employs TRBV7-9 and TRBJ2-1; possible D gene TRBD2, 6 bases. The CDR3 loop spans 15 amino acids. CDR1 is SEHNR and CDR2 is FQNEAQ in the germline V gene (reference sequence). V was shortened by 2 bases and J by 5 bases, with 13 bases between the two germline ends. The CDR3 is CASSLSPGVDNEQFF. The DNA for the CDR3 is TGTGCCAGCAGCTTAAGTCCGGGAGTGGACAATGAGCAGTTCTTC.

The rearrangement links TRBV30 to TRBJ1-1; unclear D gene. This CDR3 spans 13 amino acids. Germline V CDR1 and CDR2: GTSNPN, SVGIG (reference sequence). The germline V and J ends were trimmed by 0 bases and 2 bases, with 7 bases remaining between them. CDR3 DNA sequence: TGTGCCTGGAGTGTAATGTATAACACTGAAGCTTTCTTT. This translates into CAWSVMYNTEAFF.

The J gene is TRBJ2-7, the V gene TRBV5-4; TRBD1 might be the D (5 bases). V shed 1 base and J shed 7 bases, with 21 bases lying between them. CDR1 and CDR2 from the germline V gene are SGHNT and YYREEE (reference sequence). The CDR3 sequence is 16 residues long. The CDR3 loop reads CASSLPGRRNKGEQYF. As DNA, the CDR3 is TGTGCCAGCAGCTTGCCGGGTAGAAGAAACAAGGGGGAGCAGTACTTC.

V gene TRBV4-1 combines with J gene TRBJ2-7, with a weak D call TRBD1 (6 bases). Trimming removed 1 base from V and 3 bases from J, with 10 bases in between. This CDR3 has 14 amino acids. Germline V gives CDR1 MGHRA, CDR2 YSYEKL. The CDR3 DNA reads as TGCGCCAGCAGCCAAGGTCAGGGGAACTACGAGCAGTACTTC. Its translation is CASSQGQGNYEQYF.